The present entry profiles one T cell receptor beta chain with its context. Its antigen is unknown. Per-base qualities were not stored, and no clone one base away is much larger. For sequencing, an Illumina HiSeq 2000 was employed. TCR beta chain libraries were generated by multiplex PCR amplification. The amplified TCR beta chain products were analyzed by high-throughput sequencing. In TCRdb, the public reads were trimmed at Q25 with fastp and aligned with MiXCR, with productive beta chains retained. Every entry covers one CDR3 protein and lists the most common genes and DNA from its rows. This sample is represented by fewer than 200,000 distinct CDR3 sequences; roughly a third of them were singletons. The top ten clonotypes cover 3% to 4.5% of the sample. The data were obtained in a study of breast tumors, draining lymph nodes, adjacent tissues (dated by TCRdb to about 2016). With respect to the entire study: In breast cancer patients, the study compared the TCR beta repertoires of tumor, adjacent nontumor tissue and axillary lymph nodes. The study aimed to assess the relationships and possible T-cell exchange between tumor, surrounding tissue and draining lymph node repertoires in human breast cancer. The full study reports these points: Tumor T-cell repertoires showed less diversity than lymph node repertoires and more diversity than nontumor tissue repertoires, and tumor T-cell repertoires showed preferential V and J gene usage. Tumor and nontumor tissue repertoires were significantly more similar in luminal-like than in basal-like breast cancer. The study presented the conclusion that tumor T cells originate in lymph nodes as consistent with a hypothesis, not as something directly demonstrated. The data were considered consistent with most tumor T cells being derived from the lymph node and subsequently expanding within tumor tissue.

Lymph node samples came from the axillary draining lymph nodes of breast cancer patients. Germline trimming: 5 bases from V, 1 base from J; junction bases outside gene matches: 9. Taken from the germline V gene (reference sequence), the CDR1 and CDR2 loops are DFQATT and SNEGSKA. From its cysteine to its phenylalanine, the CDR3 spans 16 amino acids. Only the CDR3 portion is preserved as DNA: 48 bases, with reading frame beginning at the first base. Sequences were obtained from axillary lymph node tissue. The receptor's source is a female donor with breast cancer. Some clones in this sample may be carry-over from other donors' samples. The chain couples TRBV20-1 to TRBJ1-2; TRBD1 matches 11 bases in the middle. The DNA is TGCAGTGCTGTAAGGACAGGGGGCCCCGGTAACTATGGCTACACCTTC. Its translation is CSAVRTGGPGNYGYTF.